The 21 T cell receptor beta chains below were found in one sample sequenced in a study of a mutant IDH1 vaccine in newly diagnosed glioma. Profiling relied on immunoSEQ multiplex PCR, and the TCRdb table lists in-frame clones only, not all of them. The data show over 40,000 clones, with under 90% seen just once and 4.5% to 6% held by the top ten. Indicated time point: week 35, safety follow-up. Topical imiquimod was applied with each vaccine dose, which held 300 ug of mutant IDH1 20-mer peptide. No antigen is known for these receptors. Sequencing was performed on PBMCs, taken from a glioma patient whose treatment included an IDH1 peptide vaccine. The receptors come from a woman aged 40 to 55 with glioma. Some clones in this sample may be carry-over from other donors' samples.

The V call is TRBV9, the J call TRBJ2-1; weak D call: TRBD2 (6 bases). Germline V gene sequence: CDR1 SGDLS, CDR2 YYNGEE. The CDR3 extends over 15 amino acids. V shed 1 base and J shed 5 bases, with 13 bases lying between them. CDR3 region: CASSVWGSGDNEQFF. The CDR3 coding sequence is TGTGCCAGCAGCGTATGGGGTAGCGGAGACAATGAGCAGTTCTTC.

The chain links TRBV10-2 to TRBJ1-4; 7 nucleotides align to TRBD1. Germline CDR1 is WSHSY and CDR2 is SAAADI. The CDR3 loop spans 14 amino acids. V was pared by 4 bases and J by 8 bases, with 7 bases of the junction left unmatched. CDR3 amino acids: CASSVAGGVEKLFF. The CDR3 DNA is TGCGCCAGCAGTGTCGCAGGGGGAGTCGAAAAACTGTTTTTT.

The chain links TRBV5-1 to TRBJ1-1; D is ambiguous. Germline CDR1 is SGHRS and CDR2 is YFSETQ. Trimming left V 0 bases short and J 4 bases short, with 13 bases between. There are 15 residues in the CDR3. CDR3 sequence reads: CASSLDPGKSTEAFF. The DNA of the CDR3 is TGCGCCAGCAGCTTGGACCCGGGTAAGAGCACTGAAGCTTTCTTT.

The CDR3 region has the DNA TGTGCCAGCAGGGCACGGGACAGGGGCGAAAAACTGTTTTTT. This encodes CASRARDRGEKLFF. The chain has TRBV25-1 and TRBJ1-4; 10 bases agree with TRBD1. The J segment lost 8 bases and the V segment lost 6 bases, leaving 6 bases of the junction unmatched. Germline V gene sequence: CDR1 MGHDK, CDR2 SYGVNS. The CDR3 covers 14 residues.

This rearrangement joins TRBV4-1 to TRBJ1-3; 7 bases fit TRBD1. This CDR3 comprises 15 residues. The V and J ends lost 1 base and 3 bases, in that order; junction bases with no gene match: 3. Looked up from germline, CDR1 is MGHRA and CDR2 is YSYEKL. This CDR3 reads CASSQGQGLGNTIYF. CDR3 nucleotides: TGCGCCAGCAGCCAAGGACAGGGTCTTGGAAACACCATATATTTT.

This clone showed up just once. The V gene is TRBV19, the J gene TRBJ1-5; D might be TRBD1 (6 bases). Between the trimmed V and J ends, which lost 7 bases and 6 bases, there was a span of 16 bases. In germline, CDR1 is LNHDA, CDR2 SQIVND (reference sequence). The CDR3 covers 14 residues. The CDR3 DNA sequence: TGTGCCAGTACTCAACAGGGATCGGTTCAGCCCCAGCATTTT. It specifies CASTQQGSVQPQHF.

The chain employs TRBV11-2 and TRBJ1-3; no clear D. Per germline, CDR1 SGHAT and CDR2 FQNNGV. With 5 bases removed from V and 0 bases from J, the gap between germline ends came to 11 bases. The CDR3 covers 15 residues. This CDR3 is CASSLTPSSGNTIYF. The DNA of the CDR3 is TGTGCCAGCAGCCTAACGCCGAGCTCTGGAAACACCATATATTTT.

In DNA, the CDR3 is TGTGCCAGCAGCTCGCCCCGATCTGGAAACACCATATATTTT. Translating it yields CASSSPRSGNTIYF. The chain combines TRBV7-8 with TRBJ1-3; no firm D call. Per the germline V gene, CDR1 is SGHVS and CDR2 is FQNEAQ. This CDR3 contains 14 residues. Trimming removed 4 bases at V and 1 base at J, with 8 bases between.

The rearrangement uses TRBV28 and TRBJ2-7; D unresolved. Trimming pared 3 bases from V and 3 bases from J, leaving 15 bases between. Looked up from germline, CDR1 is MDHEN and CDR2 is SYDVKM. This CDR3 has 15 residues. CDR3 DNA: TGTGCCAGCAGTTTTTCCTCCGCGATGGTCTACGAGCAGTACTTC. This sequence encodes CASSFSSAMVYEQYF. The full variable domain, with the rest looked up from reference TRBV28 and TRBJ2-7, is DVKVTQSSRYLVKRTGEKVFLECVQDMDHENMFWYRQDPGLGLRLIYFSYDVKMKEKGDIPEGYSVSREKKERFSLILESASTNQTSMYLCASSFSSAMVYEQYFGPGTRLTVT.

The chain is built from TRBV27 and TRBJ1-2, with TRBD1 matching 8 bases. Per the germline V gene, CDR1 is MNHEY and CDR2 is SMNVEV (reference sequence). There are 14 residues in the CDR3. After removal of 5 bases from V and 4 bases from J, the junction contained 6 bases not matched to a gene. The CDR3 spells CASSPGGQGYGYTF. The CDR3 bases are TGTGCCAGCAGTCCCGGCGGACAGGGCTATGGCTACACCTTC.

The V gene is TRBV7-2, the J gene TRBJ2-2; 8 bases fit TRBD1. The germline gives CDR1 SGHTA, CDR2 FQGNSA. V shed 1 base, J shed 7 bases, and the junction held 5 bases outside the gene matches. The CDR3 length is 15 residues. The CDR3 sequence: CASSLGPQGGGELFF. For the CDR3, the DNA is TGTGCCAGCAGCTTAGGGCCACAGGGGGGCGGGGAGCTGTTTTTT.

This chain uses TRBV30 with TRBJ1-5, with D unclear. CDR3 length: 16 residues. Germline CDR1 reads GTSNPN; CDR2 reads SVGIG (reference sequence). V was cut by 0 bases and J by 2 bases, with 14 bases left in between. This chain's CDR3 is CAWSVLGNEGNQPQHF. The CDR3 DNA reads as TGTGCCTGGAGTGTACTTGGGAACGAGGGCAATCAGCCCCAGCATTTT.

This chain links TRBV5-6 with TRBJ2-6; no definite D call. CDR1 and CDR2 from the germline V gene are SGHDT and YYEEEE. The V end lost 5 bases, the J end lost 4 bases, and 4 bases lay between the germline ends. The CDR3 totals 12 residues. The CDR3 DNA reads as TGTGCCAGCAGACAAGGGGCCAACGTCCTGACTTTC. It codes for CASRQGANVLTF.

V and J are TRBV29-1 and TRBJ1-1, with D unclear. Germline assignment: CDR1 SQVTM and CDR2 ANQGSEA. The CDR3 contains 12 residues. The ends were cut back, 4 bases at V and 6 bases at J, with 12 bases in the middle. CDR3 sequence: CSVVREFSEAFF. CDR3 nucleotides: TGCAGCGTTGTAAGGGAATTCTCTGAAGCTTTCTTT.

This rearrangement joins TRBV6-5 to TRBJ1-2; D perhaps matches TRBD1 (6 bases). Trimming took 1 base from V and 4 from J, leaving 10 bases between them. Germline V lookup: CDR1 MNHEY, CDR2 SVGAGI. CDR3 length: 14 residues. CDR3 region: CASSYLDSFYGYTF. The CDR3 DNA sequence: TGTGCCAGCAGTTACTTGGACAGTTTCTATGGCTACACCTTC.

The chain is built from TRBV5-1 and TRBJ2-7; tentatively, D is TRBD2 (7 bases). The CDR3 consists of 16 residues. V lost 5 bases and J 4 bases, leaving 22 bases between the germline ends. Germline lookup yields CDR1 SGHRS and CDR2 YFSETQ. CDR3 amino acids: CASSKIAGALRYEQYF. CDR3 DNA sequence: TGCGCCAGCAGTAAAATCGCGGGGGCGTTAAGATACGAGCAGTACTTC.

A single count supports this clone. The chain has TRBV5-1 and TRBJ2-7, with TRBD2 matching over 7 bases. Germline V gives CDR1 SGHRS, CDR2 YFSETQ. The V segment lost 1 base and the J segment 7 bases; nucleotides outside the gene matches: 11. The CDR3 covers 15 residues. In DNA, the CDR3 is TGCGCCAGCAGCTTGTCGGGCAGGTCAGCGGGGGAGCAGTACTTC. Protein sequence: CASSLSGRSAGEQYF. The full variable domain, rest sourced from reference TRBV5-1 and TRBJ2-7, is KAGVTQTPRYLIKTRGQQVTLSCSPISGHRSVSWYQQTPGQGLQFLFEYFSETQRNKGNFPGRFSGRQFSNSRSEMNVSTLELGDSALYLCASSLSGRSAGEQYFGPGTRLTVT.

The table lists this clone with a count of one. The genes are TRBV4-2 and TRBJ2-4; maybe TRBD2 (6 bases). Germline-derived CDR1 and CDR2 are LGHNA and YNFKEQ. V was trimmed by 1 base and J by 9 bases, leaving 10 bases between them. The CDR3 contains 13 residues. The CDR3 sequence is CASSQAGAGIQYF. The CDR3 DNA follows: TGTGCCAGCAGCCAAGCAGGAGCGGGCATTCAGTACTTC.

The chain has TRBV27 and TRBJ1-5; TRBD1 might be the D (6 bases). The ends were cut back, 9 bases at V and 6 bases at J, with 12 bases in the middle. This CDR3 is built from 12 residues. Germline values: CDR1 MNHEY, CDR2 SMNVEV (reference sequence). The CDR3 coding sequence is TGTGCCAGTGGGGGGGCGGGTCAGCCCCAGCATTTT. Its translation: CASGGAGQPQHF.

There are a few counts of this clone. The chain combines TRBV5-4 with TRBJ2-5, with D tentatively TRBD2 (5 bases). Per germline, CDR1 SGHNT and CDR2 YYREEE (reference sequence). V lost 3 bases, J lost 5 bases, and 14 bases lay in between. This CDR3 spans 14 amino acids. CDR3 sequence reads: CASSYGGRPETQYF. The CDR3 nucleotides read TGTGCCAGCAGCTACGGAGGTAGGCCGGAGACCCAGTACTTC.

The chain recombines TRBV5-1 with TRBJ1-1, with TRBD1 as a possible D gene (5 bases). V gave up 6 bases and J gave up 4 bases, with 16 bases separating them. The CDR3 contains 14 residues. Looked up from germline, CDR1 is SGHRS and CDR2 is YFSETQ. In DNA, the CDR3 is TGCGCCAGCACCTCCCCCGGGGGTCGCACTGAAGCTTTCTTT. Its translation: CASTSPGGRTEAFF.